This T cell receptor beta chain was identified during a study of cytomegalovirus exposure and HLA in healthy donors. Data came from immunoSEQ multiplex PCR; TCRdb stores just in-frame clones and leaves some out. The repertoire holds more than 200,000 clones, with more than 85% as singletons. Germline lookup yields CDR1 SGHNT and CDR2 YYREEE (reference sequence). The CDR3 has 14 residues. V dropped 4 bases and J dropped 2 bases, with 12 bases sitting between them. For this clone: Its antigen is not known.

Study findings and constraints: As was reported, the classifier diagnosed cytomegalovirus status with high specificity and sensitivity.

The chain has TRBV5-4 and TRBJ1-2; D gene unclear. Sequencing was performed on PBMCs. The receptor was isolated from a man aged 18 to 30 in good health and CMV-seropositive. The CDR3 DNA sequence: TGTGCCAGCAGCCCGGAGCACGGAAACTATGGCTACACCTTC. This encodes CASSPEHGNYGYTF.